The 10 T cell receptor beta chains below all came from one sample that was sequenced in a study of T-cell memory formation after mild COVID-19. Each CDR3 protein gets one entry after TCRdb re-called the 5' RACE reads with MiXCR. The sample contains fewer than 400,000 distinct CDR3 sequences, 16% of which appear only once. The sequencing sample was made of PBMCs or a T cell subset sorted from them (not recorded which). Receptors originate from a man aged 18 to 30 who had mild COVID-19 (a few samples of this study predate the infection). Cell type and time point are not known.

A few counts support this clonotype. The chain employs TRBV6-2 or TRBV6-3 and TRBJ2-2; 7 bases align to TRBD2. The CDR3 totals 14 residues. Per the germline V gene, CDR1 is MNHEY and CDR2 is SVGEGT. Losses at the gene ends were 6 bases for V and 6 bases for J; bases not matched to a gene: 7. The CDR3 coding sequence is TGTGCCAGCAGGCAGGGAGGGATGTCCGGGGAGCTGTTTTTT. Translation gives CASRQGGMSGELFF.

This chain connects TRBV6-5 to TRBJ1-2; 7 bases map to TRBD1. Germline-derived CDR1 and CDR2 are MNHEY and SVGAGI. The CDR3 length is 15 residues. V was pared by 2 bases and J by 4 bases, with 7 bases of the junction left unmatched. The CDR3 DNA sequence: TGTGCCAGCAGTTACCGTGGGGCAGGGGGCTATGGCTACACCTTC. As protein: CASSYRGAGGYGYTF.

This clonotype was counted between two and nine times. The chain couples TRBV9 to TRBJ2-3; D may be TRBD2 (5 bases). CDR1 and CDR2 from the germline V gene are SGDLS and YYNGEE. Trimming took 0 bases from V and 8 from J, leaving 16 bases between them. This CDR3 contains 15 residues. The CDR3 region is CASSVGGLAAATQYF. The CDR3 nucleotides read TGTGCCAGCAGCGTAGGAGGACTTGCTGCCGCTACGCAGTATTTT.

This chain joins TRBV24-1 and TRBJ1-5, with TRBD1 matching over 7 bases. CDR1 is KGHDR, CDR2 SFDVKD, per germline. The ends lost 12 bases at V and 6 bases at J; junction bases unmatched: 10. The CDR3 is made up of 13 amino acids. This chain's CDR3 is CAPRQGRFQPQHF. CDR3 DNA sequence: TGTGCCCCAAGACAGGGTAGGTTTCAGCCCCAGCATTTT.

The chain combines TRBV5-1 with TRBJ2-2; tentative D call: TRBD1 (6 bases). The germline V gene encodes CDR1 SGHRS and CDR2 YFSETQ. V was pared by 5 bases and J by 1 base, with 15 bases between. The CDR3 is 16 amino acids. In nucleotides, the CDR3 is TGCGCCAGCAGACCACCGGGACAATTGAACACCGGGGAGCTGTTTTTT. Protein: CASRPPGQLNTGELFF.

The CDR3 region is CASSYSTGFSYEQYV. The CDR3 bases are TGTGCCAGCAGTTACTCGACAGGGTTCTCCTACGAGCAGTACGTC. The gene calls are TRBV6-2 or TRBV6-3 and TRBJ2-7, with 7 bases that match TRBD1. After removal of 0 bases from V and 0 bases from J, the junction contained 2 bases not matched to a gene. Germline V lookup: CDR1 MNHEY, CDR2 SVGEGT. The CDR3 is made up of 15 amino acids.

This clonotype was observed a few times. Here the CDR3 reads CSAKNEKLFF. The CDR3 bases are TGCAGTGCCAAAAATGAAAAACTGTTTTTT. The rearrangement uses TRBV20-1 and TRBJ1-4; unclear D gene. The V gene's germline CDR1 is DFQATT and CDR2 SNEGSKA (reference sequence). This CDR3 region has 10 residues. V lost 6 bases and J lost 5, with 4 bases in between.

The chain has TRBV5-1 and TRBJ2-7, with 8 positions matching TRBD2. V shed 4 bases, J shed 5 bases, and the junction held 11 bases outside the gene matches. The CDR3 consists of 15 residues. Germline assignment: CDR1 SGHRS and CDR2 YFSETQ. The CDR3 spells CASSTSLRGVNEQYF. The CDR3 nucleotides read TGCGCCAGCAGCACCTCCCTGCGGGGGGTCAACGAGCAGTACTTC.

The chain uses TRBV5-1 and TRBJ1-4; D is undetermined. CDR3 length: 14 amino acids. Germline loops: CDR1 SGHRS, CDR2 YFSETQ. Trimming stripped 0 bases from V and 7 bases from J, with 10 bases between. CDR3 sequence: CASSLDPTGEKLFF. As DNA, the CDR3 is TGCGCCAGCAGCTTGGACCCCACGGGTGAAAAACTGTTTTTT. The whole variable domain, filled in from reference TRBV5-1 and TRBJ1-4, reads KAGVTQTPRYLIKTRGQQVTLSCSPISGHRSVSWYQQTPGQGLQFLFEYFSETQRNKGNFPGRFSGRQFSNSRSEMNVSTLELGDSALYLCASSLDPTGEKLFFGSGTQLSVL.

The rearrangement links TRBV6-5 to TRBJ2-3; D gene uncertain. Germline V CDR1 and CDR2: MNHEY, SVGAGI. V was cut by 2 bases and J by 0 bases, with 15 bases left in between. The CDR3 length is 17 residues. Here the CDR3 reads CASSYGIGRLSTDTQYF. CDR3 sequence (DNA): TGTGCCAGCAGTTACGGTATAGGACGTCTTAGCACAGATACGCAGTATTTT.